A selection of T cell receptor beta chains follows, all from one sample in a study of cytomegalovirus exposure and HLA in healthy donors. Sequencing used immunoSEQ multiplex PCR; TCRdb keeps in-frame clones, though not all of them. Of just under 65,000 clones in the sample, around 80% were seen once. The source material was PBMCs. The receptors originated from a woman aged 25 to 45 in good health and CMV-seronegative. Both conserved end residues are part of each CDR3. Each record gives: V gene, J gene, CDR3 protein.

v_call: TRBV2
j_call: TRBJ2-7
cdr3_aa: CASSVRGDWYEQYF

v_call: TRBV18
j_call: TRBJ2-5
cdr3_aa: CASSLQEQETQYF

v_call: TRBV4-1
j_call: TRBJ2-1
cdr3_aa: CASSQGTSGHNEQFF

v_call: TRBV5-6
j_call: TRBJ1-1
cdr3_aa: CASSPLQAPAFF

v_call: TRBV30
j_call: TRBJ1-1
cdr3_aa: CAWDPGQGSTEAFF

v_call: TRBV6-1
j_call: TRBJ1-4
cdr3_aa: CASSARGGVTNEKLFF

v_call: TRBV4-1
j_call: TRBJ2-7
cdr3_aa: CASSQGAGAGYEQYF

v_call: TRBV6-5
j_call: TRBJ2-3
cdr3_aa: CASSLRGAGDTQYF

v_call: TRBV7-6
j_call: TRBJ2-2
cdr3_aa: CASSFDRANTGELFF

v_call: TRBV7-8
j_call: TRBJ1-1
cdr3_aa: CASSLATGGLWNTEAFF

v_call: TRBV29-1
j_call: TRBJ2-1
cdr3_aa: CSVDSLRNEQFF

v_call: TRBV6-1
j_call: TRBJ2-7
cdr3_aa: CASERHGGASYEQYF

v_call: TRBV11-2
j_call: TRBJ2-5
cdr3_aa: CASSLGQKETQYF

v_call: TRBV30
j_call: TRBJ2-5
cdr3_aa: CAWVRLESGETQYF

v_call: TRBV15
j_call: TRBJ2-5
cdr3_aa: CATSSSGEVQETQYF

v_call: TRBV30
j_call: TRBJ1-1
cdr3_aa: CAWMGQRFEAFF

v_call: TRBV20-1
j_call: TRBJ2-7
cdr3_aa: CSPTGTGEQYF

v_call: TRBV4-3
j_call: TRBJ1-4
cdr3_aa: CASSQVQGAIEKLFF

v_call: TRBV2
j_call: TRBJ2-7
cdr3_aa: CASSELAGYEQYF

v_call: TRBV5-1
j_call: TRBJ2-5
cdr3_aa: CASSTRTSGPQETQYF

v_call: TRBV30
j_call: TRBJ2-7
cdr3_aa: CAWNGDSLTYEQYF

v_call: TRBV30
j_call: TRBJ1-1
cdr3_aa: CACQDRGGTEAFF

v_call: TRBV29-1
j_call: TRBJ1-5
cdr3_aa: CSVAEGGNQPQHF

v_call: TRBV2
j_call: TRBJ1-2
cdr3_aa: CASRQGSNYGYTF

v_call: TRBV6-5
j_call: TRBJ2-1
cdr3_aa: CASSEPGLAYNEQFF

v_call: TRBV15
j_call: TRBJ2-3
cdr3_aa: CATSPARVTDTQYF

v_call: TRBV28
j_call: TRBJ1-2
cdr3_aa: CASSPPDRVYYGYTF

v_call: TRBV10-1
j_call: TRBJ1-1
cdr3_aa: CASRPGLAEAFF

v_call: TRBV10-3
j_call: TRBJ2-1
cdr3_aa: CAISLAGLTYNEQFF

v_call: TRBV9
j_call: TRBJ2-3
cdr3_aa: CASSPEHDTQYF

v_call: TRBV4-1
j_call: TRBJ2-3
cdr3_aa: CASSQDPPGAGSPDTQYF

v_call: TRBV2
j_call: TRBJ1-2
cdr3_aa: CASSSDTDYGYTF

v_call: TRBV10-3
j_call: TRBJ1-4
cdr3_aa: CAISEDREGEKLFF

v_call: TRBV29-1
j_call: TRBJ2-2
cdr3_aa: CSVESSVGALNTGELFF

v_call: TRBV9
j_call: TRBJ2-5
cdr3_aa: CASSVAREATQYF

v_call: TRBV6-5
j_call: TRBJ1-2
cdr3_aa: CASSYGQGADYTF

v_call: TRBV30
j_call: TRBJ2-7
cdr3_aa: CAWRGTSGRNFYEQYF

v_call: TRBV5-4
j_call: TRBJ1-1
cdr3_aa: CASSPSPGGTEAFF

v_call: TRBV6-5
j_call: TRBJ2-7
cdr3_aa: CASSYSSGVAYEQYF

v_call: TRBV2
j_call: TRBJ2-7
cdr3_aa: CASRTEVGEQYF

v_call: TRBV7-2
j_call: TRBJ1-5
cdr3_aa: CASSLDQGSRMPQHF

v_call: TRBV6-1
j_call: TRBJ1-6
cdr3_aa: CASSEKISVNSPLHF

v_call: TRBV5-6
j_call: TRBJ1-1
cdr3_aa: CASSLRSGTEAFF